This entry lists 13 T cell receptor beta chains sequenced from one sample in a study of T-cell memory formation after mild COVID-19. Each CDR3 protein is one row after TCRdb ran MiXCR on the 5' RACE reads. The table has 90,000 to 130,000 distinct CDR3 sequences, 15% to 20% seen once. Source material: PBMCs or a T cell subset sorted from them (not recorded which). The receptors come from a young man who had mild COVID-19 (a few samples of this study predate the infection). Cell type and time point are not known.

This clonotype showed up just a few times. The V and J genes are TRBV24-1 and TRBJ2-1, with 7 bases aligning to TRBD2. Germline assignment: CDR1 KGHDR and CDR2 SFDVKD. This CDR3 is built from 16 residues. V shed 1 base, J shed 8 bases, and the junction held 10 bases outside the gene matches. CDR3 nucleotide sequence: TGTGCCACCAGTGATTTCGGGCGGGGGTACTCCTATGAGCAGTTCTTC. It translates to CATSDFGRGYSYEQFF.

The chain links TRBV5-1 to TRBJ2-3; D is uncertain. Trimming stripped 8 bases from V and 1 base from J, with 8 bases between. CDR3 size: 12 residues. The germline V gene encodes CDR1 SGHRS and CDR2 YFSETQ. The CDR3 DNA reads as TGCGCCAGGGGTCGGGGCACAGATACGCAGTATTTT. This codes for CARGRGTDTQYF.

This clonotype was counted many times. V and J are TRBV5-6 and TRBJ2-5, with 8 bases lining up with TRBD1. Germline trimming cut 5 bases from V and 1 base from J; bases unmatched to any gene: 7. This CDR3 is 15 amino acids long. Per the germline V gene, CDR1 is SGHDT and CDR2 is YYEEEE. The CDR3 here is CASRAGTGFQETQYF. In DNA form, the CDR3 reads TGTGCCAGCAGGGCCGGGACAGGATTCCAAGAGACCCAGTACTTC.

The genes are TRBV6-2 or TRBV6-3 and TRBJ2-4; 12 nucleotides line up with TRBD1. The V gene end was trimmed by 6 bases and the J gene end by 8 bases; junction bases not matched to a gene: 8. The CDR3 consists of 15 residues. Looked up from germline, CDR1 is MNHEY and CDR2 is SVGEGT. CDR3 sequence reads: CASREPGQGAYIQYF. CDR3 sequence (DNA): TGTGCCAGCAGGGAGCCGGGACAGGGGGCATACATTCAGTACTTC.

CDR3 sequence (DNA): TGTGCCAGCAGCTTGACTCCCGACCGCGAAGCTTTCTTT. This encodes CASSLTPDREAFF. The gene calls are TRBV7-2 and TRBJ1-1; D gene uncertain. The CDR3 spans 13 residues. Trimming shortened V by 3 bases and J by 8 bases, and 13 bases separated the two germline ends. Germline V lookup: CDR1 SGHTA, CDR2 FQGNSA.

CDR3 protein: CASSLDSDSPLHF. The CDR3 bases are TGTGCCAGCAGCTTAGATAGCGATTCACCCCTCCACTTT. The chain recombines TRBV11-3 with TRBJ1-6; no clear D. Between the trimmed V and J ends, which lost 0 bases and 8 bases, there was a span of 5 bases. The CDR3 loop spans 13 amino acids. The germline V gene has CDR1 SGHNT and CDR2 YENEEA. The whole variable domain, remainder taken from reference TRBV11-3 and TRBJ1-6, is EAGVVQSPRYKIIEKKQPVAFWCNPISGHNTLYWYLQNLGQGPELLIRYENEEAVDDSQLPKDRFSAERLKGVDSTLKIQPAELGDSAVYLCASSLDSDSPLHFGNGTRLTVT.

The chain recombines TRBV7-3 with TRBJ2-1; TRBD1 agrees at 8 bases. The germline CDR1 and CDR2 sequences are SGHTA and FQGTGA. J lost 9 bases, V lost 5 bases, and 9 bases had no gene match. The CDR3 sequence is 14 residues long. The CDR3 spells CASSPDREWGEQFF. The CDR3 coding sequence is TGTGCCAGCAGCCCGGACAGGGAATGGGGTGAGCAGTTCTTC.

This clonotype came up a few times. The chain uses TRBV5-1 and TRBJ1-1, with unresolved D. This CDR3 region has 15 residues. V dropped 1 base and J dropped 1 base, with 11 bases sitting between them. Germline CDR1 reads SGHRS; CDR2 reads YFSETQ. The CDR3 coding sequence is TGCGCCAGCAGCTTGCTTTCCCGCGGGAACACTGAAGCTTTCTTT. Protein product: CASSLLSRGNTEAFF. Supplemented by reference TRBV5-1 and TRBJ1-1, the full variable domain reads KAGVTQTPRYLIKTRGQQVTLSCSPISGHRSVSWYQQTPGQGLQFLFEYFSETQRNKGNFPGRFSGRQFSNSRSEMNVSTLELGDSALYLCASSLLSRGNTEAFFGQGTRLTVV.

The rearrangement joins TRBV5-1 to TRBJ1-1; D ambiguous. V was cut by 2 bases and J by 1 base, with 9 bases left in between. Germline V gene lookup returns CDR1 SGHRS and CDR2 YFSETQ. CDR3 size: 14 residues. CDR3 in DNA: TGCGCCAGCAGCTTCGACATTGAGAACACTGAAGCTTTCTTT. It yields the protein CASSFDIENTEAFF.

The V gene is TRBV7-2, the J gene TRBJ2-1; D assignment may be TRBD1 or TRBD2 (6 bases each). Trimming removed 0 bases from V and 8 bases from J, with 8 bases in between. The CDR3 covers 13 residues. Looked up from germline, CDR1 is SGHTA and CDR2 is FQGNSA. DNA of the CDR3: TGTGCCAGCAGCTTAGCCGGGGGCTATGAGCAGTTCTTC. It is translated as CASSLAGGYEQFF.

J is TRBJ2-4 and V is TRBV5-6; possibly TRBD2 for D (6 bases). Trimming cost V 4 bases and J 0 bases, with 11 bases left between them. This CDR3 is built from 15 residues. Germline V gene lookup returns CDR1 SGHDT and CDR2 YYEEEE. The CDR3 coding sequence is TGTGCCAGCAGCCCGGCCGGGGGAGCCAAAAACATTCAGTACTTC. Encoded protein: CASSPAGGAKNIQYF.

The CDR3 bases are TGTGCCACCAGTGATCCGCAGGCGGGGGGCCCAGATACGCAGTATTTT. Translated: CATSDPQAGGPDTQYF. The V and J genes are TRBV24-1 and TRBJ2-3; 8 bases line up with TRBD2. V shed 3 bases and J 4 bases; nucleotides not matched to a gene: 8. Looked up from germline, CDR1 is KGHDR and CDR2 is SFDVKD. The CDR3 is 16 amino acids.

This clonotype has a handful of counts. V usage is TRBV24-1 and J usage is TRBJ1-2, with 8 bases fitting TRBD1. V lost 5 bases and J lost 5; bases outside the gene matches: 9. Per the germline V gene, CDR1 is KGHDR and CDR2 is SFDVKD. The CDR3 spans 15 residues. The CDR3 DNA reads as TGTGCCACCAGTGGCCCCGACAGGGGAGAATATGGCTACACCTTC. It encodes CATSGPDRGEYGYTF.